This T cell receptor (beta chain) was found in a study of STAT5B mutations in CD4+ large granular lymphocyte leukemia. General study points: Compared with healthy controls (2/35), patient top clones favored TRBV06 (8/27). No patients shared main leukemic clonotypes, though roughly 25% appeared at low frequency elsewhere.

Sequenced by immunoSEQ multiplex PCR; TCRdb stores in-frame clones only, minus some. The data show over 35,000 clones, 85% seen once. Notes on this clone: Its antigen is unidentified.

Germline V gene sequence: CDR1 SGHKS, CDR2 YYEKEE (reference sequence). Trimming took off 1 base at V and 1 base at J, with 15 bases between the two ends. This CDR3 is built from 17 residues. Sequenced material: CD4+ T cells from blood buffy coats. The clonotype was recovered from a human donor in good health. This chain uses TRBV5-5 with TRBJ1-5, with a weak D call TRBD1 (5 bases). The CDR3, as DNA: TGTGCCAGCAGCTTGTGGAGCCTTCCAGGGAGCAATCAGCCCCAGCATTTT. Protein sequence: CASSLWSLPGSNQPQHF.